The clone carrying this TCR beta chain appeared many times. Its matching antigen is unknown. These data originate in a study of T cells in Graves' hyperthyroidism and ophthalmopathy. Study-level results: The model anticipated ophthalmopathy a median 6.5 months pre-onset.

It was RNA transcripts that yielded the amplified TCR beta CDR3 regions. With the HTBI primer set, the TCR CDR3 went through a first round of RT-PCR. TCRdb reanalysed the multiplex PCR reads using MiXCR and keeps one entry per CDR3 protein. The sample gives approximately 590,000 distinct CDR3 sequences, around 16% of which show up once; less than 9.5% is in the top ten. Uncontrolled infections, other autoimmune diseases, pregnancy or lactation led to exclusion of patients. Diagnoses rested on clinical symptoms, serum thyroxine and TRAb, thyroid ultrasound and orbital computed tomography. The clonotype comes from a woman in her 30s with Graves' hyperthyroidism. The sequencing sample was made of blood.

CDR3 sequence (DNA): TGTGCCAGCAGCTTAAAGTCCAGGGAACGCACAGATACGCAGTATTTT. This gives the protein CASSLKSRERTDTQYF. The V gene is TRBV7-9, the J gene TRBJ2-3, with D tentatively TRBD1 (5 bases). V gave up 2 bases and J gave up 1 base, with 13 bases separating them. The CDR3 covers 16 residues. Per the germline V gene, CDR1 is SEHNR and CDR2 is FQNEAQ (reference sequence).